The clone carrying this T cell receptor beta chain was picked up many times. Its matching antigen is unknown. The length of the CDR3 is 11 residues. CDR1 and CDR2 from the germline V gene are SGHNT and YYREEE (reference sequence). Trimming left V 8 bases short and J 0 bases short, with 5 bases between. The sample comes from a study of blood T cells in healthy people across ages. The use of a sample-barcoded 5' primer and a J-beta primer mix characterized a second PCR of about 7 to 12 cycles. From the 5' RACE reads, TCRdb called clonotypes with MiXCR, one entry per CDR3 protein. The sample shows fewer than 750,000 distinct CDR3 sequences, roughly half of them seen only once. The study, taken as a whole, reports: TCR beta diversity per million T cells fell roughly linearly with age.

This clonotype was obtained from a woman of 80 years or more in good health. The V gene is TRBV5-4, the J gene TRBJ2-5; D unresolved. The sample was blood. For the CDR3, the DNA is TGTGCCAGTGGGTACCAAGAGACCCAGTACTTC. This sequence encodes CASGYQETQYF.